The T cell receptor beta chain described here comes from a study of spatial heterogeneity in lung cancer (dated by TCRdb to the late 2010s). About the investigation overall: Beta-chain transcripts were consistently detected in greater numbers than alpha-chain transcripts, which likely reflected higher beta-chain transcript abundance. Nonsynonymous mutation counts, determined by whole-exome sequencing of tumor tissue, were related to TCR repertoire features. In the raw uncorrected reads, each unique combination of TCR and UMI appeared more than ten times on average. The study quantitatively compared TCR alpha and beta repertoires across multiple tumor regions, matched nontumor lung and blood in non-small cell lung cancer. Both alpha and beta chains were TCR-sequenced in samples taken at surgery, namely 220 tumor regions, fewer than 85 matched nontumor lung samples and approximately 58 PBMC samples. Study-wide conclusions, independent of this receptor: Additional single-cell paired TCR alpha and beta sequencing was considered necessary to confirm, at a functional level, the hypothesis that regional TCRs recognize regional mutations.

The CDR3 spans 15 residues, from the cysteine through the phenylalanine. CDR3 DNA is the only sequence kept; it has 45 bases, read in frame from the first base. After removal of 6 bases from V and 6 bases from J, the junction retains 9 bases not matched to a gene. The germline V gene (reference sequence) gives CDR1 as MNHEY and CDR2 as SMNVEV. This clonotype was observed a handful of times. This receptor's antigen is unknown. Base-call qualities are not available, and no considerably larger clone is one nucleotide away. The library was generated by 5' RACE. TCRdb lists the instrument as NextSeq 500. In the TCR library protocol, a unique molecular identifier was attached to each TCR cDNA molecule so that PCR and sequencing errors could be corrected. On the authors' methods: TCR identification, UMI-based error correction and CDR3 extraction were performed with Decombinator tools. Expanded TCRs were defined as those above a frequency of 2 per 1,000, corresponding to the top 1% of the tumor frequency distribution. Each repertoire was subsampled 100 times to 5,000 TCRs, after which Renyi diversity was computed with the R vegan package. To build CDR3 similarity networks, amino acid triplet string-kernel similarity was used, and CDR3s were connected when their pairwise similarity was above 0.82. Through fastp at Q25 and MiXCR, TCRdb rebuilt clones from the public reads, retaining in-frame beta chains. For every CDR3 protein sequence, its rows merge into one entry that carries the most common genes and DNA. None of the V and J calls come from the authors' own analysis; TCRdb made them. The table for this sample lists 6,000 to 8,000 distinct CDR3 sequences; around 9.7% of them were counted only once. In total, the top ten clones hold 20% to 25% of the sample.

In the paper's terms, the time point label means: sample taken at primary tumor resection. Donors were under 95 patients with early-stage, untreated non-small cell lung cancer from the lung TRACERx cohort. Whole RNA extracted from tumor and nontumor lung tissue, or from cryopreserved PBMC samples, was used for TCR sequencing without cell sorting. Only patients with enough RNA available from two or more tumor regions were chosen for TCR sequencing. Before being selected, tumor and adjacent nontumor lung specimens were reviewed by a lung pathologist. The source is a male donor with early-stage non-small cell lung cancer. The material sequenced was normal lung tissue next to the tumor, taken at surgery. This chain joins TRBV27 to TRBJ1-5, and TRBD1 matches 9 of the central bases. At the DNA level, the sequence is TGTGCCAGCAGGAACGACAGGGGGATTATTCAGCCCCAGCATTTT. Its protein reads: CASRNDRGIIQPQHF.